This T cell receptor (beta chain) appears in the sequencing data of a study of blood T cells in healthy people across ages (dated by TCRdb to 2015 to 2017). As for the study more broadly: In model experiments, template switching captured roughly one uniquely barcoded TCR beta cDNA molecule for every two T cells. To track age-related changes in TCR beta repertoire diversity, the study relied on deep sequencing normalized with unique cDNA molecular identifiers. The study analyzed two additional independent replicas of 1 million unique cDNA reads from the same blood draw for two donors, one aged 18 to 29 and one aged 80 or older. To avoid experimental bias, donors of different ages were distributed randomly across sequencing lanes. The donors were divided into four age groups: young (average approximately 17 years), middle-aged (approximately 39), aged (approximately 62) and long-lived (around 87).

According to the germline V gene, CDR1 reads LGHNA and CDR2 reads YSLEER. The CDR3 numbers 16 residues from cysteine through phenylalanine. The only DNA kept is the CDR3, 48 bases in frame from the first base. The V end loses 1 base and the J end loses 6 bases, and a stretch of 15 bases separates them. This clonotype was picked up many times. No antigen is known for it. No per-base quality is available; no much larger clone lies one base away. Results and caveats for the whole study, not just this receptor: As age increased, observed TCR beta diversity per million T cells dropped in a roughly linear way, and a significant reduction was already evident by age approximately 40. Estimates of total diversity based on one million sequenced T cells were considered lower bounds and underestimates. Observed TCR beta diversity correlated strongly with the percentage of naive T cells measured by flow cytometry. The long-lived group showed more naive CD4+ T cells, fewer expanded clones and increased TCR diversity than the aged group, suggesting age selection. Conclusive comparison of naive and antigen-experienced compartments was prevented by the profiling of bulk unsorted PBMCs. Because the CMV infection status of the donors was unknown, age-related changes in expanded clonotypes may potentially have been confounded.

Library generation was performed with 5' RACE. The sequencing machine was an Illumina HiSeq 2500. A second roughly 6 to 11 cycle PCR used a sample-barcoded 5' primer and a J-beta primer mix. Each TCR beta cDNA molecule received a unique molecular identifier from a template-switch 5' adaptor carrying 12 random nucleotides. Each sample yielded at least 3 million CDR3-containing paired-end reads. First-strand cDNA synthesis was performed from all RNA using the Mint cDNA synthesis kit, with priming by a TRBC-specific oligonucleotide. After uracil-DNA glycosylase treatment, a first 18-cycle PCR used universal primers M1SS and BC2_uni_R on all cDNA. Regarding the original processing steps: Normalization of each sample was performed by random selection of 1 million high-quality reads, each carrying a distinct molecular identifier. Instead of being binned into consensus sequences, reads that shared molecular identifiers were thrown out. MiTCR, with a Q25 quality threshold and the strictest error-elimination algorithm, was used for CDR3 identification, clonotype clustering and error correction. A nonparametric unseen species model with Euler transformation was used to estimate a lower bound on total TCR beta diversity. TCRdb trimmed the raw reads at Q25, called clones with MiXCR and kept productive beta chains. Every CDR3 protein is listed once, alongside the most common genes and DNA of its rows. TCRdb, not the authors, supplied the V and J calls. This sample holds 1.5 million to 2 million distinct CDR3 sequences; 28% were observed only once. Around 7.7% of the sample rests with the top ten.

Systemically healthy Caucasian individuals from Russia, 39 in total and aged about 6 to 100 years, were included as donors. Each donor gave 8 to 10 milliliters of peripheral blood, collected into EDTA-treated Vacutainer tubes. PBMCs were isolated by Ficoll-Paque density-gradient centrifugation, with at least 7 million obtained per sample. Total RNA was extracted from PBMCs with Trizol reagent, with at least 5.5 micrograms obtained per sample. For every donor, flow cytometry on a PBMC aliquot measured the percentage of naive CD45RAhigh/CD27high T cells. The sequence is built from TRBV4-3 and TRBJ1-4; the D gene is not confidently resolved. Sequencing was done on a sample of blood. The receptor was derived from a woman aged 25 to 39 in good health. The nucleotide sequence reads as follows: TGCGCCAGCAGCCAAGGAGGGCTGGGAAGGGATGAAAAACTGTTTTTT. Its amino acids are CASSQGGLGRDEKLFF.